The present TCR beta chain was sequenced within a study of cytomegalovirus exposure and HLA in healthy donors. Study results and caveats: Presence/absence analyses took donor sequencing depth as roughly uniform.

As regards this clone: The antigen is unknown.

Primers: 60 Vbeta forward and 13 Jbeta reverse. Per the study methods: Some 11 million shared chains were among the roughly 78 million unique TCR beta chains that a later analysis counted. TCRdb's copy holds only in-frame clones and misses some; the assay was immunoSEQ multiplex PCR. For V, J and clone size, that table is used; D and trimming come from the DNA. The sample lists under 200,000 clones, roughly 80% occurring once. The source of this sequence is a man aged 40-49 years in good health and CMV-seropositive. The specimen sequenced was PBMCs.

The CDR3 protein is CASSRQGASTNEKLFF. CDR3 DNA sequence: TGTGCCAGCTCACGACAGGGGGCGAGCACTAATGAAAAACTGTTTTTT. This chain connects TRBV18 to TRBJ1-4, with 10 nucleotides matching TRBD1. The germline V gene encodes CDR1 KGHSH and CDR2 LQKENI. CDR3 length: 16 residues. The ends lost 4 bases at V and 2 bases at J; junction bases unmatched: 4.